Listed here are 23 T cell receptor beta chains from one sample, sequenced in a study of T-cell reconstitution after alpha-beta-depleted transplantation in children. The TCRbeta library incorporated unique molecular identifiers. MiXCR, applied by TCRdb to the PCR reads, yields one record per CDR3 protein. There are around 300,000 distinct CDR3 sequences in the sample; roughly a tenth occur only once, and roughly 7.1% lies in the top ten. The specimen was PBMCs, collected before TCRalphabeta/CD19-depleted stem cell transplant. These TCRs come from a boy younger than two with acute myeloid leukemia, due to receive a stem cell transplant.

This clonotype appeared many times. This chain links TRBV28 with TRBJ1-4; unclear D gene. The CDR3 length is 12 residues. Trimming left V 5 bases short and J 6 bases short, with 7 bases between. The germline V gene has CDR1 MDHEN and CDR2 SYDVKM. CDR3: CASSRADEKLFF. Here the CDR3 DNA reads TGTGCCAGCAGTCGGGCGGATGAAAAACTGTTTTTT.

This clonotype appeared many times. V gene TRBV27 combines with J gene TRBJ2-1; D gene ambiguous. This CDR3 region has 14 residues. Germline-derived CDR1 and CDR2 are MNHEY and SMNVEV (reference sequence). Trimming cost V 2 bases and J 7 bases, with 12 bases left between them. As DNA, the CDR3 is TGTGCCAGCAGTTTAGCCGAATTAGGGAATGAGCAGTTCTTC. It is translated as CASSLAELGNEQFF.

The chain is built from TRBV7-9 and TRBJ1-2; D gene unclear. Germline loops: CDR1 SEHNR, CDR2 FQNEAQ (reference sequence). The V and J ends lost 5 bases and 7 bases respectively, with 20 bases between them. The CDR3 sequence is 15 residues long. The CDR3 DNA is TGTGCCAGCAGCACCCAGAACTTAAGGGTCTTTGGCTACACCTTC. As protein: CASSTQNLRVFGYTF.

The sample holds many counts of this clonotype. The chain employs TRBV7-9 and TRBJ2-7, with 11 bases matching TRBD1. V shed 5 bases, J shed 2 bases, and the junction held 5 bases outside the gene matches. From germline, CDR1 is SEHNR and CDR2 FQNEAQ (reference sequence). CDR3 size: 15 residues. The CDR3 DNA follows: TGTGCCAGCAGCCATCCGGGACAGGGGGCCTACGAGCAGTACTTC. Its protein product is CASSHPGQGAYEQYF.

This chain links TRBV2 with TRBJ1-2, with 7 bases that match TRBD1. The CDR3 sequence is 16 residues long. With 7 bases clipped from V and 2 bases from J, the junction kept 13 bases outside the gene matches. Germline lookup yields CDR1 SNHLY and CDR2 FYNNEI. CDR3 sequence reads: CASKGGTAWRNYGYTF. DNA of the CDR3: TGTGCCAGCAAAGGGGGGACAGCCTGGAGGAACTATGGCTACACCTTC.

This clonotype was counted ten times or more. The V gene is TRBV28, the J gene TRBJ1-1; D call uncertain. The ends were cut back, 6 bases at V and 5 bases at J, with 16 bases in the middle. The CDR3 consists of 14 residues. Germline CDR1 and CDR2: MDHEN and SYDVKM. The CDR3 DNA is TGTGCCAGCAGCCCACCCCCGGACTGGACTGAAGCTTTCTTT. This encodes CASSPPPDWTEAFF.

This clonotype has a count of ten or more. This chain uses TRBV29-1 with TRBJ2-5; D gene ambiguous. V shed 6 bases and J shed 1 base, with 9 bases lying between them. Germline loops: CDR1 SQVTM, CDR2 ANQGSEA. This CDR3 is built from 12 residues. CDR3 protein: CSVSYSQETQYF. The CDR3 nucleotides are TGCAGCGTCTCGTACAGCCAAGAGACCCAGTACTTC.

The chain has TRBV5-1 and TRBJ1-1, with 10 bases matching TRBD1. Germline V gives CDR1 SGHRS, CDR2 YFSETQ. The CDR3 consists of 14 residues. After removal of 4 bases from V and 4 bases from J, the junction contained 4 bases not matched to a gene. In DNA, the CDR3 is TGCGCCAGCAGCCGGGACAGGGGACCCACTGAAGCTTTCTTT. Its translation: CASSRDRGPTEAFF. Supplemented by reference TRBV5-1 and TRBJ1-1, the full variable domain reads KAGVTQTPRYLIKTRGQQVTLSCSPISGHRSVSWYQQTPGQGLQFLFEYFSETQRNKGNFPGRFSGRQFSNSRSEMNVSTLELGDSALYLCASSRDRGPTEAFFGQGTRLTVV.

This clonotype has a count of ten or more. The rearrangement uses TRBV19 and TRBJ2-2; TRBD2 might be the D (7 bases). This CDR3 has 16 amino acids. The germline gives CDR1 LNHDA, CDR2 SQIVND (reference sequence). V shed 3 bases and J shed 3 bases, with 14 bases lying between them. CDR3 DNA sequence: TGTGCCAGTAGTATGGGCGGGGGCGCGGACACCGGGGAGCTGTTTTTT. It yields the protein CASSMGGGADTGELFF.

This clonotype was counted only a few times. This rearrangement joins TRBV20-1 to TRBJ2-1; 8 bases are shared with TRBD1. The CDR3 is 15 residues long. The J segment lost 8 bases and the V segment lost 0 bases, leaving 9 bases of the junction unmatched. CDR1 is DFQATT, CDR2 SNEGSKA, per germline (reference sequence). The CDR3 DNA reads as TGCAGTGCTAGAGATTATCAGCAGGGGGCGGATGAGCAGTTCTTC. The encoded protein is CSARDYQQGADEQFF.

There are a few counts of this clonotype. The CDR3 nucleotides read TGTGCCAGCAGCCCACGGGGGCTTTCTCAGCTCGAGCAGTACTTC. Translation: CASSPRGLSQLEQYF. The V gene is TRBV13, the J gene TRBJ2-7; D may be TRBD1 or TRBD2 (6 bases each). The germline CDR1 and CDR2 sequences are PRHDT and FYEKMQ (reference sequence). The CDR3 contains 15 residues. Trimming removed 5 bases from V and 6 bases from J, with 20 bases in between.

This clonotype was counted many times. The V call is TRBV10-3, the J call TRBJ2-3; tentative D call: TRBD2 (5 bases). V dropped 6 bases and J dropped 1 base, with 11 bases sitting between them. CDR3 length: 14 amino acids. Germline V gene lookup returns CDR1 ENHRY and CDR2 SYGVKD. CDR3 amino acids: CAIRALGRTDTQYF. CDR3 nucleotides: TGTGCCATCAGGGCACTAGGGCGCACAGATACGCAGTATTTT.

This clonotype was seen repeatedly, ten times or more. The chain links TRBV28 to TRBJ2-7; a weak D match, TRBD2 (5 bases). From germline, CDR1 is MDHEN and CDR2 SYDVKM. Trimming shortened V by 6 bases and J by 1 base, and 13 bases separated the two germline ends. The CDR3 sequence is 14 residues long. The CDR3, as DNA: TGTGCCAGCAGGGCACTAGAGATGTCCTACGAGCAGTACTTC. Translated: CASRALEMSYEQYF. Together with reference TRBV28 and TRBJ2-7, the CDR3 gives the full variable domain: DVKVTQSSRYLVKRTGEKVFLECVQDMDHENMFWYRQDPGLGLRLIYFSYDVKMKEKGDIPEGYSVSREKKERFSLILESASTNQTSMYLCASRALEMSYEQYFGPGTRLTVT.

This clonotype was detected many times. The chain employs TRBV11-2 and TRBJ2-1; 7 bases line up with TRBD2. Germline lookup yields CDR1 SGHAT and CDR2 FQNNGV. CDR3 size: 17 residues. V shed 1 base and J 2 bases; nucleotides not matched to a gene: 8. The CDR3 bases are TGTGCCAGCAGCTTAGGTAGGAGGACTAGTCCCTACAATGAGCAGTTCTTC. It specifies CASSLGRRTSPYNEQFF.

This clonotype was detected many times. V gene TRBV5-1 combines with J gene TRBJ2-6; D ambiguous. V lost 2 bases and J lost 3, with 6 bases in between. Germline V gives CDR1 SGHRS, CDR2 YFSETQ. The CDR3 is 14 amino acids. The CDR3 DNA is TGCGCCAGCAGCTTTCAGTTTGGGGCCAACGTCCTGACTTTC. It is translated as CASSFQFGANVLTF.

This clonotype was counted only a few times. This rearrangement joins TRBV20-1 to TRBJ2-5; no reliable D call. Between the trimmed V and J ends, which lost 6 bases and 4 bases, there was a span of 0 bases. CDR3 size: 8 residues. Germline values: CDR1 DFQATT, CDR2 SNEGSKA (reference sequence). DNA of the CDR3: TGCAGTGCAGAGACCCAGTACTTC. Translated: CSAETQYF.

This clonotype occurred many times. J is TRBJ2-7 and V is TRBV28; no clear D gene. V was clipped by 3 bases and J by 7 bases, with 10 bases between them. This CDR3 spans 12 amino acids. The germline V gene has CDR1 MDHEN and CDR2 SYDVKM. Here the CDR3 reads CASSFGPFEQYF. The CDR3 coding sequence is TGTGCCAGCAGTTTTGGTCCCTTTGAGCAGTACTTC.

In its sample, this clonotype was seen many times. J is TRBJ2-7 and V is TRBV28; D gene uncertain. Trimming shortened V by 6 bases and J by 3 bases, and 6 bases separated the two germline ends. The CDR3 loop spans 11 amino acids. Germline V gives CDR1 MDHEN, CDR2 SYDVKM. The CDR3 spells CASRQFYEQYF. The CDR3 DNA is TGTGCCAGCAGGCAATTCTACGAGCAGTACTTC.

This clonotype was observed at least ten times. This chain links TRBV5-1 with TRBJ2-5, with 7 bases identical to TRBD1. Germline CDR1 and CDR2: SGHRS and YFSETQ. CDR3 length equals 15 residues. The ends lost 5 bases at V and 1 base at J; junction bases unmatched: 8. As DNA, the CDR3 is TGCGCCAGCAGTTGGGGGACAGCCACCCAAGAGACCCAGTACTTC. Residues: CASSWGTATQETQYF. Using reference TRBV5-1 and TRBJ2-5 for the parts outside the CDR3, the full variable domain is KAGVTQTPRYLIKTRGQQVTLSCSPISGHRSVSWYQQTPGQGLQFLFEYFSETQRNKGNFPGRFSGRQFSNSRSEMNVSTLELGDSALYLCASSWGTATQETQYFGPGTRLLVL.

The rearrangement joins TRBV5-5 to TRBJ1-1; D gene ambiguous. Germline loops: CDR1 SGHKS, CDR2 YYEKEE (reference sequence). The CDR3 contains 17 residues. With 0 bases removed from V and 1 base from J, the gap between germline ends came to 16 bases. The CDR3 here is CASSLVLLEPQNTEAFF. DNA of the CDR3: TGTGCCAGCAGCTTGGTGTTACTTGAACCGCAGAACACTGAAGCTTTCTTT. Filled out from reference TRBV5-5 and TRBJ1-1, the complete variable domain reads DAGVTQSPTHLIKTRGQQVTLRCSPISGHKSVSWYQQVLGQGPQFIFQYYEKEERGRGNFPDRFSARQFPNYSSELNVNALLLGDSALYLCASSLVLLEPQNTEAFFGQGTRLTVV.

This clonotype appeared a few times. The genes are TRBV20-1 and TRBJ2-1; 12 bases fit TRBD2. Germline V gene lookup returns CDR1 DFQATT and CDR2 SNEGSKA (reference sequence). This CDR3 region has 17 residues. With 0 bases clipped from V and 4 bases from J, the junction kept 7 bases outside the gene matches. The CDR3 DNA is TGCAGTGCTAGAGATCCGGGGCTAGCGGGGGGGTACAATGAGCAGTTCTTC. Residues: CSARDPGLAGGYNEQFF.

This clonotype was seen ten or more times. The rearrangement joins TRBV7-9 to TRBJ2-7; 7 bases agree with TRBD1. Trimming took 2 bases from V and 7 from J; bases not matched to a gene: 11. The CDR3 length is 15 residues. Germline values: CDR1 SEHNR, CDR2 FQNEAQ (reference sequence). CDR3 in DNA: TGTGCCAGCAGCTTAATCCCGACAGGGCTGGAAGAGCAGTACTTC. Encoded protein: CASSLIPTGLEEQYF.

J is TRBJ2-6 and V is TRBV7-2; the match to TRBD1 covers 8 bases. The CDR3 runs 18 residues. The trim removed 0 bases at V and 0 bases at J, leaving 4 bases unmatched. Germline values: CDR1 SGHTA, CDR2 FQGNSA. The CDR3 here is CASSLADRAYSGANVLTF. The CDR3 DNA reads TGTGCCAGCAGCTTAGCGGACAGGGCTTACTCTGGGGCCAACGTCCTGACTTTC.